These 10 T cell receptor beta chains share one sample of origin, sequenced in a study of cytomegalovirus exposure and HLA in healthy donors. A multiplex PCR was run with 60 Vbeta primers and 13 Jbeta primers. Data came from immunoSEQ multiplex PCR; TCRdb stores just in-frame clones and leaves some out. The table includes 110,000 to 150,000 clones, 80% detected once. Sequenced: PBMCs. These receptors were taken from a man between 40 and 49 years old in good health and CMV-seronegative.

The sample holds a few counts of this clone. The rearrangement links TRBV10-3 to TRBJ1-2; a possible D gene is TRBD1 (6 bases). V was cut by 6 bases and J by 8 bases, with 19 bases left in between. CDR3 length equals 14 residues. CDR1 and CDR2 from the germline V gene are ENHRY and SYGVKD. The CDR3 DNA reads as TGTGCCATCAGCCCACAGGGTGGGAATTGGGGCTACACCTTC. Its protein is CAISPQGGNWGYTF.

This rearrangement joins TRBV5-4 to TRBJ1-2; D ambiguous. Trimming took 4 bases from V and 8 from J, leaving 15 bases between them. Looked up from germline, CDR1 is SGHNT and CDR2 is YYREEE (reference sequence). The CDR3 consists of 13 residues. The DNA of the CDR3 is TGTGCCAGCAGCGACCGTTGGAGGGTCGGCTACACCTTC. Protein product: CASSDRWRVGYTF.

The rearrangement joins TRBV5-1 to TRBJ1-1, with D maybe TRBD1 (6 bases). The germline CDR1 and CDR2 sequences are SGHRS and YFSETQ. Trimming cost V 3 bases and J 1 base, with 13 bases left between them. This CDR3 region has 15 residues. This chain's CDR3 is CASSSLSGQNTEAFF. The DNA for the CDR3 is TGCGCCAGCAGCTCGTTATCGGGACAGAACACTGAAGCTTTCTTT.

This clone was counted a few times. This chain uses TRBV6-1 with TRBJ1-1; D possibly corresponds to TRBD1 (5 bases). Germline lookup yields CDR1 MNHNS and CDR2 SASEGT. Trimming took 1 base from V and 5 from J, leaving 8 bases between them. The CDR3 is 13 amino acids. CDR3 protein: CASSEEAGTEAFF. The CDR3 coding sequence is TGTGCCAGCAGTGAAGAAGCAGGGACTGAAGCTTTCTTT.

The V and J genes are TRBV19 and TRBJ2-1, with D tentatively TRBD2 (5 bases). Germline V gives CDR1 LNHDA, CDR2 SQIVND (reference sequence). The V end lost 4 bases, the J end lost 4 bases, and 14 bases lay between the germline ends. The CDR3 is made up of 15 amino acids. In nucleotides, the CDR3 is TGTGCCAGTAGTAACCCTGGCGGGCCTTACAATGAGCAGTTCTTC. This codes for CASSNPGGPYNEQFF.

The chain uses TRBV28 and TRBJ1-1, with TRBD1 identical over 8 bases. The V and J ends lost 7 bases and 3 bases, in that order; junction bases with no gene match: 7. From germline, CDR1 is MDHEN and CDR2 SYDVKM. The CDR3 loop spans 14 amino acids. The CDR3, as DNA: TGTGCCAGCACTCCCCAGGGGGCGTACACTGAAGCTTTCTTT. Its protein product is CASTPQGAYTEAFF.

The V and J genes are TRBV9 and TRBJ1-1, with TRBD1 identical over 11 bases. This CDR3 region has 16 residues. V lost 4 bases to trimming and J lost 1 base; unmatched junction nucleotides: 6. Germline V CDR1 and CDR2: SGDLS, YYNGEE. CDR3 residues: CASSIGQGASNTEAFF. The CDR3 region has the DNA TGTGCCAGCAGCATCGGACAGGGGGCTTCGAACACTGAAGCTTTCTTT.

The gene calls are TRBV7-9 and TRBJ1-2, with 10 nucleotides matching TRBD1. CDR3 length equals 15 residues. The V and J ends lost 1 base and 3 bases, in that order; junction bases with no gene match: 2. Germline CDR1 is SEHNR and CDR2 is FQNEAQ (reference sequence). The CDR3 protein is CASSLVGQGDYGYTF. The CDR3 nucleotides read TGTGCCAGCAGCTTAGTTGGACAGGGGGACTATGGCTACACCTTC.

V and J are TRBV7-9 and TRBJ2-7, with 9 bases lining up with TRBD1. The CDR3 runs 15 residues. V lost 0 bases and J lost 5; bases outside the gene matches: 5. Germline CDR1 reads SEHNR; CDR2 reads FQNEAQ (reference sequence). CDR3 nucleotides: TGTGCCAGCAGCTTAGCGGGGACAGGGATCAACGAGCAGTACTTC. It yields the protein CASSLAGTGINEQYF.

This clone was seen ten or more times. The CDR3 DNA follows: TGTGCCAGCAGTTACGCGGATACGCAGTATTTT. Translated, it gives CASSYADTQYF. The rearrangement joins TRBV6-6 to TRBJ2-3; D call uncertain. CDR1 MNHNY and CDR2 SVGAGI come from the germline V gene (reference sequence). Trimming stripped 2 bases from V and 6 bases from J, with 3 bases between. The length of the CDR3 is 11 residues.